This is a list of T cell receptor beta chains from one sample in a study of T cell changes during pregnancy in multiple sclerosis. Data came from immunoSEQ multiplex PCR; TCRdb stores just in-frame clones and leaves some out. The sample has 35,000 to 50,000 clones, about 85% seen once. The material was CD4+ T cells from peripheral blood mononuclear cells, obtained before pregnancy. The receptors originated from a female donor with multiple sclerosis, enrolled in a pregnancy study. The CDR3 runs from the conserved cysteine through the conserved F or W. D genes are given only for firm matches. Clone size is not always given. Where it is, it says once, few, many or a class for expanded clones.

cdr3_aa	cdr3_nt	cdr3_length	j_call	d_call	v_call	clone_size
CAISTWGDASQFF	TGTGCCATCTCTACTTGGGGCGATGCTTCGCAGTTCTTC	13	TRBJ2-1	NA	TRBV6-1	NA
CAWSWPGLAGGPSYNEQFF	TGTGCCTGGAGTTGGCCCGGACTAGCGGGAGGGCCAAGCTACAATGAGCAGTTCTTC	19	TRBJ2-1	TRBD2	TRBV30	NA
CASRRLARPANEQFF	TGTGCCAGCCGGCGACTAGCTCGACCCGCCAATGAGCAGTTCTTC	15	TRBJ2-1	TRBD2	TRBV11-2	NA
CASSGLAGVSNEQFF	TGTGCCAGCAGTGGACTAGCGGGAGTGTCAAATGAGCAGTTCTTC	15	TRBJ2-1	TRBD2	TRBV6-1	NA
CASSLAHGYGYTF	TGTGCCAGCAGCTTGGCCCACGGCTATGGCTACACCTTC	13	TRBJ1-2	NA	TRBV5-6	NA
CASSLAFLSRDRVPDTQYF	TGCGCCAGCAGCTTGGCTTTTCTTTCTAGGGACAGGGTCCCAGATACGCAGTATTTT	19	TRBJ2-3	TRBD1	TRBV5-1	NA
CASSLDGGFYGYTF	TGTGCCAGCAGCTTAGATGGAGGGTTCTATGGCTACACCTTC	14	TRBJ1-2	NA	TRBV11-2	NA
CSVEAQGSYEQYF	TGCAGCGTTGAAGCCCAGGGGTCCTACGAGCAGTACTTC	13	TRBJ2-7	NA	TRBV29-1	NA
CASNSGQGSTGELFF	TGCGCCAGCAACTCCGGACAGGGCAGCACCGGGGAGCTGTTTTTT	15	TRBJ2-2	TRBD1	TRBV10-2	NA
CASSFRGLGADTQYF	TGTGCCAGCAGCTTTCGGGGACTAGGGGCAGATACGCAGTATTTT	15	TRBJ2-3	TRBD2	TRBV7-9	NA
CSGGRAETQYF	TGCAGTGGGGGGCGGGCAGAGACCCAGTACTTC	11	TRBJ2-5	NA	TRBV20-1	NA
CASSYFGGTTNEKLFF	TGTGCCAGCAGTTACTTCGGGGGGACGACTAATGAAAAACTGTTTTTT	16	TRBJ1-4	NA	TRBV6-5	NA
CASPGTVNRTEAFF	TGTGCCAGCCCCGGGACAGTAAATAGGACTGAAGCTTTCTTT	14	TRBJ1-1	TRBD1	TRBV6-5	once
CASSLKKDYLSSYNEQFF	TGTGCCAGCAGCTTAAAAAAGGACTACCTGAGCTCCTACAATGAGCAGTTCTTC	18	TRBJ2-1	NA	TRBV7-9	NA
CASSSGLAGGTEADTQYF	TGTGCCAGTAGTTCCGGACTAGCGGGAGGAACCGAGGCAGATACGCAGTATTTT	18	TRBJ2-3	TRBD2	TRBV19	NA
CASSVGGSGIPGEQYF	TGTGCCAGCAGCGTAGGGGGTAGCGGGATACCAGGCGAGCAGTACTTC	16	TRBJ2-7	TRBD2	TRBV9	NA
CASSLGVTGSGYTF	TGTGCCAGCAGCTTAGGGGTGACAGGGAGTGGCTACACCTTC	14	TRBJ1-2	TRBD1	TRBV11-2	NA
CASSAVGASPEGYTF	TGTGCCAGCAGCGCAGTTGGGGCGTCGCCTGAGGGCTACACCTTC	15	TRBJ1-2	NA	TRBV9	NA
CASRRGGQGIEQFF	TGTGCCAGTAGAAGGGGGGGACAGGGGATTGAGCAGTTCTTC	14	TRBJ2-1	TRBD1	TRBV19	NA
CASSLASGPGGNTEAFF	TGCGCCAGCAGCTTGGCCAGTGGGCCCGGGGGGAACACTGAAGCTTTCTTT	17	TRBJ1-1	NA	TRBV5-1	NA
CAWSVLSSGNTIYF	TGTGCCTGGAGTGTATTGAGCTCTGGAAACACCATATATTTT	14	TRBJ1-3	NA	TRBV30	NA
CASSLEYSAKNIQYF	TGTGCCAGCAGCCTCGAGTACTCGGCCAAAAACATTCAGTACTTC	15	TRBJ2-4	NA	TRBV6-5	NA
CASSLGLAGGDTQYF	TGTGCCAGCAGCTTGGGACTAGCGGGAGGCGATACGCAGTATTTT	15	TRBJ2-3	TRBD2	TRBV11-3	NA
CASSQDAAMNTEAFF	TGCGCCAGCAGCCAAGACGCGGCGATGAACACTGAAGCTTTCTTT	15	TRBJ1-1	NA	TRBV4-3	NA
CSVERTAQETQYF	TGCAGCGTTGAACGGACAGCCCAAGAGACCCAGTACTTC	13	TRBJ2-5	NA	TRBV29-1	NA
CSVDRGGTGELFF	TGCAGCGTTGACCGGGGGGGCACCGGGGAGCTGTTTTTT	13	TRBJ2-2	TRBD2	TRBV29-1	NA
CASSLPGNYGYTF	TGCGCCAGCAGCTTGCCAGGAAACTATGGCTACACCTTC	13	TRBJ1-2	NA	TRBV5-1	NA
CASSPGSGTVTDTQYF	TGCGCCAGCAGCCCTGGGAGCGGGACCGTCACAGATACGCAGTATTTT	16	TRBJ2-3	TRBD2	TRBV5-1	NA
CATSTGNTEAFF	TGTGCCACCTCGACAGGGAACACTGAAGCTTTCTTT	12	TRBJ1-1	NA	TRBV7-9	NA
CSANGGAREQYF	TGCAGCGCCAACGGGGGGGCGCGCGAGCAGTACTTC	12	TRBJ2-7	TRBD2	TRBV29-1	many
CASSYSGHPNTEAFF	TGTGCCAGCAGTTACTCTGGGCACCCAAACACTGAAGCTTTCTTT	15	TRBJ1-1	NA	TRBV6-5	NA
CASGLVLAGATDTQYF	TGTGCTAGTGGTTTGGTATTAGCGGGGGCCACAGATACGCAGTATTTT	16	TRBJ2-3	TRBD2	TRBV12-5	NA
CASSITFESQLSYEQYF	TGTGCCAGCAGCATTACTTTTGAGAGCCAACTCTCCTACGAGCAGTACTTC	17	TRBJ2-7	NA	TRBV5-6	NA
CSVSRGQPPEQYF	TGCAGCGTCTCCCGGGGACAGCCGCCCGAGCAGTACTTC	13	TRBJ2-7	TRBD1	TRBV29-1	NA
CASSLESAVGEKLFF	TGTGCCAGCAGTTTAGAGTCGGCGGTCGGTGAAAAACTGTTTTTT	15	TRBJ1-4	NA	TRBV27	NA
CASSGRRGVDTQYF	TGTGCCAGTAGTGGAAGGAGGGGAGTTGATACGCAGTATTTT	14	TRBJ2-3	NA	TRBV19	NA
CASSKEPGQVNTEAFF	TGCGCCAGCAGTAAAGAACCTGGACAGGTGAACACTGAAGCTTTCTTT	16	TRBJ1-1	TRBD1	TRBV5-1	NA
CASEQKGASEQYF	TGTGCCAGCGAGCAGAAGGGGGCGTCCGAGCAGTACTTC	13	TRBJ2-7	TRBD1	TRBV6-1	NA
CASSSTRQGITGELFF	TGTGCCAGCAGCTCGACGAGACAGGGGATCACCGGGGAGCTGTTTTTT	16	TRBJ2-2	TRBD1	TRBV7-3	NA
CASRLAGTYNEQFF	TGTGCCAGCAGACTAGCGGGAACCTACAATGAGCAGTTCTTC	14	TRBJ2-1	TRBD2	TRBV7-2	NA
CASTQQGNGYTF	TGTGCCAGCACCCAACAGGGAAATGGCTACACCTTC	12	TRBJ1-2	NA	TRBV6-5	NA
CASSTYRGQGDTQYF	TGTGCCAGCAGCACCTACAGGGGGCAGGGAGATACGCAGTATTTT	15	TRBJ2-3	TRBD1	TRBV11-2	NA
CASRTGQIRGYEQYF	TGCGCCAGCAGGACTGGCCAAATCCGAGGGTACGAGCAGTACTTC	15	TRBJ2-7	NA	TRBV5-1	NA
CASSMSGQSYEQYF	TGTGCCAGTAGTATGTCCGGACAATCCTACGAGCAGTACTTC	14	TRBJ2-7	NA	TRBV19	NA
CASSILLTAGGIQETQYF	TGTGCCAGTAGTATCCTTTTGACCGCGGGGGGGATCCAAGAGACCCAGTACTTC	18	TRBJ2-5	TRBD2	TRBV19	NA
CASSPGTGHDQPQHF	TGCGCCAGCAGCCCCGGGACAGGGCACGATCAGCCCCAGCATTTT	15	TRBJ1-5	TRBD1	TRBV5-1	few
CASSESGPPYEQYF	TGTGCCAGCAGTGAAAGTGGGCCGCCCTACGAGCAGTACTTC	14	TRBJ2-7	NA	TRBV6-1	NA
CASSAGGAHRGVQFF	TGTGCCAGCAGCGCGGGGGGCGCCCACCGCGGGGTGCAGTTCTTC	15	TRBJ2-1	TRBD2	TRBV6-1	NA
CASRDRRNTEAFF	TGTGCCAGCAGGGACAGGAGGAACACTGAAGCTTTCTTT	13	TRBJ1-1	TRBD1	TRBV25-1	NA
CASSQEQRSWETQYF	TGCGCCAGCAGCCAAGAACAGAGATCCTGGGAGACCCAGTACTTC	15	TRBJ2-5	NA	TRBV4-3	NA